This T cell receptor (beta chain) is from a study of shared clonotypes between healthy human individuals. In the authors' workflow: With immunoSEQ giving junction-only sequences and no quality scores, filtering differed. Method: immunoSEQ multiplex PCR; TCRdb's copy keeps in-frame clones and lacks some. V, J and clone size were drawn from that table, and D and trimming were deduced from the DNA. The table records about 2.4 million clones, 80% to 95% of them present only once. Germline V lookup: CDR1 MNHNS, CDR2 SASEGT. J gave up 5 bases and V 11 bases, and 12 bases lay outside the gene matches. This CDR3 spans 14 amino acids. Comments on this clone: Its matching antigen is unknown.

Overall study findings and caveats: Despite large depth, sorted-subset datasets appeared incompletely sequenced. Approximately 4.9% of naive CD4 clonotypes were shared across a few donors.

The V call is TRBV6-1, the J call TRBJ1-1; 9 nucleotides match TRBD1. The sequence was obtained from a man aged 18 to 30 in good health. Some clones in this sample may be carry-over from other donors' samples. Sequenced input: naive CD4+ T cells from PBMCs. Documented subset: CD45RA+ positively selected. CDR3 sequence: CALRWGQGGTEAFF. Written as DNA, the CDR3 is TGTGCCTTAAGATGGGGACAGGGAGGGACTGAAGCTTTCTTT.